These T cell receptor beta chains were read from a single sample in a study of cytomegalovirus exposure and HLA in healthy donors. Produced via immunoSEQ multiplex PCR; TCRdb's table is partial and in-frame only. Its table records 150,000 to 200,000 clones. Sequenced sample: PBMCs. These receptors came from a woman younger than 35 in good health and CMV-seropositive. Both conserved end residues are trimmed from each CDR3. Fields, in order: V gene, J gene, CDR3 protein.

TRBV5-6	TRBJ1-2	ASSLPGQGNYGYT
TRBV9	TRBJ1-2	ASSVGDIGYGYT
TRBV6-1	TRBJ2-4	ASSVGDWTSNIQY
TRBV6-1	TRBJ2-1	ASSVGSEMV
TRBV11-3	TRBJ2-1	ASSSRDSPNEQF
TRBV4-2	TRBJ1-4	ASSQVFSKEEKLF
TRBV9	TRBJ2-7	ASGNSLSYEQY
TRBV5-6	TRBJ2-5	ASSLAPSGGGYQETQY
TRBV7-2	TRBJ1-5	ASSLRPGSGDQPQH
TRBV5-4	TRBJ2-3	AGRSGVGDRDTQY
TRBV4-3	TRBJ2-1	ASSQEAGGQSYNEQF
TRBV6-5	-	ASSYGQGSGDEQY
TRBV4-1	TRBJ1-6	ASSQAGFFSPLH
TRBV2	TRBJ2-1	ASSPSGSSYNEQF
TRBV20-1	TRBJ1-2	SHKGGEGYT
TRBV9	TRBJ1-2	ASSVVQGMPYGYT
TRBV4-1	TRBJ2-3	ASSQDSPGGGRTDTQY
TRBV5-1	TRBJ1-1	ASSEETGWDTEAF
TRBV11-2	TRBJ1-1	ASSLGQGMNTEAF
TRBV7-3	TRBJ1-2	ASSLMAVQGGYT
TRBV5-4	TRBJ1-1	ASSPGGNTEAF
TRBV19	TRBJ1-1	ASSIALTGEAF
TRBV18	TRBJ2-3	ASSPPGQGSDTQY
TRBV30	-	AWLVRNSYEQY
TRBV7-9	TRBJ1-6	ASSPRVDRGPNSPLH
TRBV5-5	TRBJ1-5	ASSLDPVSNQPQH
TRBV6-1	TRBJ2-7	ASEREQY
TRBV27	TRBJ1-4	ASSSTGFFNEKLF
TRBV5-1	TRBJ2-7	ASRGQGSNYEQY
TRBV5-6	TRBJ2-4	ASSLFRGGASLGNIQY
TRBV6-5	TRBJ2-5	ASTNLLGGRETQY
TRBV15	TRBJ2-7	ATSRDAPGTGMDEQY
TRBV10-3	TRBJ1-2	AVMGSEGNYGYT